The clone carrying this T cell receptor (beta chain) was picked up one time. What it binds is not known. This sample was included in a study of cytomegalovirus exposure and HLA in healthy donors. The CDR3 sequence is 16 residues long. Trimming took 5 bases from V and 7 from J; bases not matched to a gene: 14. Germline assignment: CDR1 MNHEY and CDR2 SMNVEV (reference sequence). The primer mix had 60 Vbeta and 13 Jbeta primers. Assay used: immunoSEQ multiplex PCR; TCRdb lists only in-frame clones, some missing. The sample has 150,000 to 200,000 clones, around 77% seen once. The donors comprised healthy bone marrow donors. The study's findings and limits: There were 150 or so TCR beta chains listed as cytomegalovirus-associated. Follow-up analysis later connected one missense variant in DCLRE1C with trimming of TCR beta V- and J-genes.

The chain uses TRBV27 and TRBJ1-5, with 7 bases lining up with TRBD1. This TCR was recovered from a man aged 55 to 70 in good health and CMV-seronegative. The material sequenced was PBMCs. This CDR3 is CASSPTIDRAGQPQHF. The CDR3 DNA sequence: TGTGCCAGCAGTCCTACGATCGACAGGGCAGGCCAGCCCCAGCATTTT.